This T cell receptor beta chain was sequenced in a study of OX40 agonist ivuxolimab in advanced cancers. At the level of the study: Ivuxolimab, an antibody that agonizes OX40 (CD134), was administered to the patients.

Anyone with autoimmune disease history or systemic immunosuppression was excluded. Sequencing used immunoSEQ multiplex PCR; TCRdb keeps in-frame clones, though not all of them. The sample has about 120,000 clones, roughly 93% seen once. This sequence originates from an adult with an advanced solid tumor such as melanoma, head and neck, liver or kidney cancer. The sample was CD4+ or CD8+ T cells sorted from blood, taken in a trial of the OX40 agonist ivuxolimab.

The CDR3: CASSPPGGVGETQYF. The CDR3 nucleotides are TGTGCCAGCTCACCACCGGGCGGGGTGGGAGAGACCCAGTACTTC. This chain joins TRBV18 and TRBJ2-5; D may be TRBD2 (6 bases). This CDR3 is 15 amino acids long. Trimming took 0 bases from V and 4 from J, leaving 12 bases between them. Germline lookup yields CDR1 KGHSH and CDR2 LQKENI. The complete variable domain, with remaining parts taken from reference TRBV18 and TRBJ2-5, reads NAGVMQNPRHLVRRRGQEARLRCSPMKGHSHVYWYRQLPEEGLKFMVYLQKENIIDESGMPKERFSAEFPKEGPSILRIQQVVRGDSAAYFCASSPPGGVGETQYFGPGTRLLVL.